These T cell receptor beta chains were read from a single sample in a study of blood T cell repertoires in COVID-19. Assay: immunoSEQ multiplex PCR; the TCRdb copy retains only in-frame clones and omits some. The sample yields 54,000 or so clones, about 79% seen once. Sequencing was carried out using peripheral blood. These receptors originate from a man older than 75 with COVID-19, enrolled during active disease. CDR3s include the opening cysteine and the closing phenylalanine or tryptophan. Fields, in order: D gene, V gene, J gene, clone size, CDR3 protein, CDR3 DNA. A D gene is named only where the DNA matches it firmly. Not all rows give a size; the values are once, few, many and, for expanded clones, a class.

D: .
V: TRBV5-1
J: TRBJ2-1
size: .
CDR3: CASSPRGPYNEQFF
DNA: TGCGCCAGCAGCCCGCGTGGGCCCTACAATGAGCAGTTCTTC

D: .
V: TRBV7-2
J: TRBJ1-5
size: once
CDR3: CASSLKGNQPQHF
DNA: TGTGCCAGCAGCTTAAAGGGGAATCAGCCCCAGCATTTT

D: .
V: TRBV7-2
J: TRBJ2-2
size: .
CDR3: CASSSWTAYTGELFF
DNA: TGTGCCAGCAGCTCGTGGACAGCATACACCGGGGAGCTGTTTTTT

D: .
V: TRBV3-1/TRBV3-2
J: TRBJ2-7
size: .
CDR3: CASSQDTYEQYF
DNA: TGTGCCAGCAGCCAAGACACCTACGAGCAGTACTTC

D: .
V: TRBV12-3/TRBV12-4
J: TRBJ1-2
size: .
CDR3: CASSLQGSGYTF
DNA: TGTGCCAGCAGTTTACAGGGGTCTGGCTACACCTTC

D: TRBD1
V: TRBV5-6
J: TRBJ2-7
size: .
CDR3: CASSSSGTGNHEQYF
DNA: TGTGCCAGCAGCTCCTCCGGGACAGGGAACCACGAGCAGTACTTC

D: .
V: TRBV19
J: TRBJ1-1
size: once
CDR3: CASSRVGGRDTEAFF
DNA: TGTGCCAGTAGTCGGGTCGGGGGGAGGGACACTGAAGCTTTCTTT

D: .
V: TRBV19
J: TRBJ2-1
size: once
CDR3: CASSIGPRGSYNEQFF
DNA: TGTGCCAGTAGTATTGGGCCTCGGGGGTCCTACAATGAGCAGTTCTTC

D: .
V: TRBV27
J: TRBJ1-4
size: .
CDR3: CASSFLGGGTNEKLFF
DNA: TGTGCCAGCAGTTTCCTCGGGGGGGGGACTAATGAAAAACTGTTTTTT

D: .
V: TRBV12-5
J: TRBJ1-1
size: .
CDR3: CASGVDTYTEAFF
DNA: TGTGCTAGTGGTGTGGACACCTACACTGAAGCTTTCTTT

D: TRBD1
V: TRBV19
J: TRBJ1-2
size: .
CDR3: CASSPETGDYGYTF
DNA: TGTGCCAGCTCTCCTGAGACAGGGGACTATGGCTACACCTTC

D: TRBD1
V: TRBV5-6
J: TRBJ1-3
size: .
CDR3: CASSRKGGQTRNTIYF
DNA: TGTGCCAGCAGCAGAAAGGGGGGACAGACTAGAAACACCATATATTTT

D: TRBD1
V: TRBV3-1/TRBV3-2
J: TRBJ1-2
size: once
CDR3: CASSLGQGGRGYTF
DNA: TGTGCCAGCAGCCTGGGACAGGGAGGTCGTGGCTACACCTTC

D: TRBD1
V: TRBV4-3
J: TRBJ1-1
size: .
CDR3: CASSQEGTGLAFF
DNA: TGCGCCAGCAGCCAAGAAGGGACAGGCTTGGCTTTCTTT

D: TRBD1
V: TRBV12-3/TRBV12-4
J: TRBJ1-1
size: .
CDR3: CASRRGHAPEAFF
DNA: TGTGCCAGCAGGAGGGGGCACGCCCCTGAAGCTTTCTTT

D: TRBD2
V: TRBV5-1
J: TRBJ2-1
size: .
CDR3: CASSLASGVNEQFF
DNA: TGCGCCAGCAGCTTGGCTAGCGGGGTCAATGAGCAGTTCTTC

D: TRBD2
V: TRBV7-2
J: TRBJ2-2
size: once
CDR3: CASSSTSASNTGELFF
DNA: TGTGCCAGCAGCTCTACTAGCGCTTCGAACACCGGGGAGCTGTTTTTT

D: .
V: TRBV7-9
J: TRBJ2-2
size: .
CDR3: CASSRSRGTGELFF
DNA: TGTGCCAGCAGCCGTTCCCGCGGCACCGGGGAGCTGTTTTTT

D: TRBD1
V: TRBV25-1
J: TRBJ1-1
size: .
CDR3: CASSPGQGYTEAFF
DNA: TGTGCCAGCAGCCCGGGACAGGGGTACACTGAAGCTTTCTTT

D: .
V: TRBV20-1
J: TRBJ2-5
size: .
CDR3: CSVHIQETQYF
DNA: TGCAGTGTTCACATCCAAGAGACCCAGTACTTC

D: TRBD1
V: TRBV5-6
J: TRBJ1-2
size: .
CDR3: CASSGGTGTNYGYTF
DNA: TGTGCCAGCAGCGGGGGGACAGGGACTAACTATGGCTACACCTTC

D: .
V: TRBV7-9
J: TRBJ1-2
size: .
CDR3: CASSLAGVNYGYTF
DNA: TGTGCCAGCAGCTTAGCAGGGGTCAACTATGGCTACACCTTC

D: TRBD1
V: TRBV9
J: TRBJ2-5
size: .
CDR3: CASSVAPLGTGTETQYF
DNA: TGTGCCAGCAGCGTAGCCCCTTTAGGGACAGGGACCGAGACCCAGTACTTC

D: .
V: TRBV28
J: TRBJ1-5
size: .
CDR3: CASSLVSWTADQPQHF
DNA: TGTGCCAGCAGTTTAGTTTCGTGGACAGCGGATCAGCCCCAGCATTTT

D: .
V: TRBV6-2/TRBV6-3
J: TRBJ1-1
size: .
CDR3: CASSYSESLAFF
DNA: TGTGCCAGCAGTTACAGCGAGTCGCTGGCTTTCTTT

D: TRBD1
V: TRBV29-1
J: TRBJ1-2
size: .
CDR3: CSVGTGGEGYTF
DNA: TGCAGCGTGGGGACAGGGGGCGAAGGCTACACCTTC

D: TRBD2
V: TRBV5-1
J: TRBJ2-1
size: .
CDR3: CASSLASGSLNEQFF
DNA: TGCGCCAGCAGCTTGGCTAGCGGGAGCCTCAATGAGCAGTTCTTC

D: .
V: TRBV7-8
J: TRBJ1-6
size: .
CDR3: CASSLAVYGGSPLHF
DNA: TGTGCCAGCAGCTTAGCCGTCTACGGGGGTTCACCCCTCCACTTT

D: TRBD1
V: TRBV5-4
J: TRBJ2-5
size: .
CDR3: CASSPGQGRETQYF
DNA: TGTGCCAGCAGCCCGGGACAGGGGCGGGAGACCCAGTACTTC

D: TRBD1
V: TRBV7-9
J: TRBJ2-1
size: .
CDR3: CASSPRTGRSSYNEQFF
DNA: TGTGCCAGCAGCCCCCGGACAGGTAGGAGCTCCTACAATGAGCAGTTCTTC

D: .
V: TRBV30
J: TRBJ1-2
size: .
CDR3: CAWSGGNYGYTF
DNA: TGTGCCTGGAGTGGGGGCAACTATGGCTACACCTTC

D: TRBD1
V: TRBV19
J: TRBJ1-1
size: .
CDR3: CASSTPGQGRVYGTEAFF
DNA: TGTGCCAGTAGTACACCGGGACAGGGACGGGTGTACGGCACTGAAGCTTTCTTT

D: .
V: TRBV7-3
J: TRBJ1-3
size: once
CDR3: CASSFTGTRLGGNTIYF
DNA: TGTGCCAGCAGCTTTACCGGGACACGCCTAGGTGGAAACACCATATATTTT

D: TRBD2
V: TRBV18
J: TRBJ2-3
size: .
CDR3: CASRTRGNQDTQYF
DNA: TGTGCCAGCCGGACTAGGGGCAATCAAGATACGCAGTATTTT

D: .
V: TRBV9
J: TRBJ1-2
size: .
CDR3: CASSVVEGYGYTF
DNA: TGTGCCAGCAGCGTAGTAGAGGGATATGGCTACACCTTC

D: .
V: TRBV5-1
J: TRBJ2-3
size: .
CDR3: CASSARDWRDTQYF
DNA: TGCGCCAGCAGCGCCCGGGACTGGAGGGATACGCAGTATTTT

D: .
V: TRBV3-1/TRBV3-2
J: TRBJ1-1
size: .
CDR3: CASTRKMDTEAFF
DNA: TGTGCCAGCACCAGAAAAATGGACACTGAAGCTTTCTTT

D: TRBD2
V: TRBV11-2
J: TRBJ2-1
size: .
CDR3: CASSLGGGSYNEQFF
DNA: TGTGCCAGCAGCTTGGGGGGAGGGTCCTACAATGAGCAGTTCTTC

D: .
V: TRBV11-2
J: TRBJ1-2
size: .
CDR3: CASSLATDANYGYTF
DNA: TGTGCCAGCAGCTTAGCTACAGACGCTAACTATGGCTACACCTTC

D: .
V: TRBV28
J: TRBJ1-3
size: .
CDR3: CASSFSRMSSGNTIYF
DNA: TGTGCCAGCAGTTTTTCGCGGATGAGCTCTGGAAACACCATATATTTT

D: TRBD1
V: TRBV10-3
J: TRBJ1-3
size: .
CDR3: CAISEGDRSGNTIYF
DNA: TGTGCCATCAGTGAGGGGGACAGATCTGGAAACACCATATATTTT

D: .
V: TRBV9
J: TRBJ2-3
size: .
CDR3: CASSVRGTPSTDTQYF
DNA: TGTGCCAGCAGCGTAAGGGGGACCCCTAGCACAGATACGCAGTATTTT

D: TRBD1
V: TRBV18
J: TRBJ1-1
size: .
CDR3: CASSPFTGQGGDTEAFF
DNA: TGTGCCAGCTCACCATTTACGGGACAGGGGGGGGACACTGAAGCTTTCTTT

D: TRBD1
V: TRBV3-1/TRBV3-2
J: TRBJ1-2
size: .
CDR3: CASSPRQGGCTF
DNA: TGTGCCAGCAGCCCTCGACAGGGGGGGTGTACCTTC

D: TRBD1
V: TRBV7-3
J: TRBJ1-1
size: .
CDR3: CASSPQGGFNTEAFF
DNA: TGTGCCAGCAGCCCCCAAGGGGGCTTTAACACTGAAGCTTTCTTT

D: TRBD1
V: TRBV3-1/TRBV3-2
J: TRBJ1-4
size: .
CDR3: CASSQRNRGTNEKLFF
DNA: TGTGCCAGCAGCCAACGAAACAGGGGTACTAATGAAAAACTGTTTTTT

D: TRBD1
V: TRBV27
J: TRBJ2-3
size: .
CDR3: CASSLRGDRGTDTQYF
DNA: TGTGCCAGCAGTTTAAGGGGGGACAGGGGAACAGATACGCAGTATTTT

D: .
V: TRBV5-6
J: TRBJ1-1
size: .
CDR3: CASSFRDRRSTEAFF
DNA: TGTGCCAGCAGCTTTCGTGACAGAAGGAGCACTGAAGCTTTCTTT

D: .
V: TRBV24-1
J: TRBJ2-3
size: .
CDR3: CATSDPWEVSADTQYF
DNA: TGTGCCACCAGTGATCCATGGGAGGTTTCGGCAGATACGCAGTATTTT

D: TRBD1
V: TRBV30
J: TRBJ2-2
size: .
CDR3: CAWSTQTGGSTGELFF
DNA: TGTGCCTGGAGTACCCAGACAGGGGGCTCGACCGGGGAGCTGTTTTTT

D: TRBD2
V: TRBV6-5
J: TRBJ2-1
size: .
CDR3: CASGELAGVGSEQFF
DNA: TGTGCCAGCGGAGAACTAGCGGGAGTGGGAAGTGAGCAGTTCTTC

D: .
V: TRBV12-3/TRBV12-4
J: TRBJ1-2
size: .
CDR3: CASSRRTLDGYTF
DNA: TGTGCCAGCAGTCGTCGGACTTTGGATGGCTACACCTTC

D: .
V: TRBV7-8
J: TRBJ1-1
size: .
CDR3: CASSPDTEAFF
DNA: TGTGCCAGCAGCCCGGACACTGAAGCTTTCTTT